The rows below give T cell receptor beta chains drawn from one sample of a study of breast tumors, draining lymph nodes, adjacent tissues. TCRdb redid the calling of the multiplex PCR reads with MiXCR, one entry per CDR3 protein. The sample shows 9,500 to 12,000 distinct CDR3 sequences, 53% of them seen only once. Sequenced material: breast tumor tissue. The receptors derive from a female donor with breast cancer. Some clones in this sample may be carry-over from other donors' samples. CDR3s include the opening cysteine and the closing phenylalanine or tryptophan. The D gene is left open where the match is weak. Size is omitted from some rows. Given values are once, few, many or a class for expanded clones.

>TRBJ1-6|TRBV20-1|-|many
CSASRARNSPLHF
TGCAGTGCTAGCCGTGCGCGGAACTCACCCCTCCACTTT
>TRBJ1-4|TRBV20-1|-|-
CSARDLISGAAEKLFF
TGCAGTGCTAGAGACCTGATCTCGGGAGCAGCGGAAAAACTGTTTTTT
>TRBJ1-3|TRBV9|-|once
CASSVGQEGTTYF
TGTGCCAGCAGCGTAGGGCAGGAAGGGACCACATATTTT
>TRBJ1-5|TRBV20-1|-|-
CSASRDPYQYSNQPQHF
TGCAGTGCTAGCCGGGACCCATACCAGTATAGCAATCAGCCCCAGCATTTT
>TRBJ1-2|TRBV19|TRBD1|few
CASSMTGADGYTF
TGTGCCAGTAGTATGACAGGGGCGGATGGCTACACCTTC
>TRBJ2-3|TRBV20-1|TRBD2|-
CSARAGLAGTSATQYF
TGCAGTGCTAGAGCTGGACTAGCGGGAACTTCCGCTACGCAGTATTTT
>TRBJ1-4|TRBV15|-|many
CATSSGTATNEKLFF
TGTGCCACCAGCAGTGGGACGGCAACTAATGAAAAACTGTTTTTT
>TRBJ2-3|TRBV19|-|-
CASSEPRTYGTDTQYF
TGTGCCAGTAGTGAACCTCGGACATATGGCACAGATACGCAGTATTTT
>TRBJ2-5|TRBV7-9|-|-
CASSRVGGETQYF
TGTGCCAGCAGCCGTGTAGGCGGGGAGACCCAGTACTTC
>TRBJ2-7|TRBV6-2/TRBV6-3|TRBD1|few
CASSPDRNGPYEQYF
TGTGCCAGCAGCCCGGACAGGAATGGGCCCTACGAGCAGTACTTC
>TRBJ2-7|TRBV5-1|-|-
CASKPIWATDSSYEQYF
TGCGCCAGCAAACCCATTTGGGCGACGGACAGTTCCTACGAGCAGTACTTC
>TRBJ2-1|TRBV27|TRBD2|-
CASSFHTSGKNEQFF
TGTGCCAGCAGTTTTCATACTAGCGGGAAAAATGAGCAGTTCTTC
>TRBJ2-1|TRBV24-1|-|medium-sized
CATSDLWTPGGGGQFF
TGTGCCACCAGTGATTTGTGGACCCCGGGCGGCGGTGGGCAGTTCTTC
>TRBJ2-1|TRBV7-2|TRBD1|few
CASSLRQGGIHEQFF
TGTGCCAGCAGTCTTCGACAGGGTGGAATACATGAGCAGTTCTTC
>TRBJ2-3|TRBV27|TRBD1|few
CASSWTGPADTQYF
TGTGCCAGCAGTTGGACAGGGCCCGCAGATACGCAGTATTTT
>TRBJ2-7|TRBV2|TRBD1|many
CASKPDRARTYEQYF
TGTGCCAGCAAACCGGACAGGGCGAGGACCTACGAGCAGTACTTC
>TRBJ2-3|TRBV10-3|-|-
CAISEAPSADTQYF
TGTGCCATCAGTGAAGCTCCAAGCGCAGATACGCAGTATTTT
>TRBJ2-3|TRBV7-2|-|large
CASSLLRAMGVIADTQYF
TGTGCCAGCAGCTTATTGCGGGCTATGGGGGTAATCGCAGATACGCAGTATTTT
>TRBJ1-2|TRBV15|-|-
CATSRDAVNYGYTF
TGTGCCACCAGCAGAGACGCCGTCAACTATGGCTACACCTTC
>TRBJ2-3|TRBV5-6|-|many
CASSLGDTQYF
TGTGCCAGCAGCTTAGGGGATACGCAGTATTTT
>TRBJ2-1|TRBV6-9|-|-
CATLTGANLSPYNEQFF
TGTGCCACGCTCACGGGTGCAAATTTGAGCCCCTACAATGAGCAGTTCTTC
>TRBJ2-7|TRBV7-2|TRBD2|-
CASSFQTSGGIYEQYF
TGTGCCAGCAGCTTCCAGACTAGCGGGGGAATCTACGAGCAGTACTTC
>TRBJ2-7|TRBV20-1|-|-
CSARDAGYSYEQYF
TGCAGTGCTAGAGATGCGGGATATTCCTACGAGCAGTACTTC
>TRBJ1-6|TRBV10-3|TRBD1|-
CAIRPGTGNNSPLHF
TGTGCCATCAGGCCGGGGACAGGGAATAATTCACCCCTCCACTTT
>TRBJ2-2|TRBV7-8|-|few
CASSSQGRRELFF
TGTGCCAGCAGCTCACAGGGGAGGAGGGAGCTGTTTTTT
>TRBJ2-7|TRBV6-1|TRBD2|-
CASSGTSGSSYEQYF
TGTGCCAGCAGTGGGACTAGCGGGAGCTCCTACGAGCAGTACTTC
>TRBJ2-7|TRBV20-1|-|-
CSAQTDGYEPYF
TGCAGTGCCCAAACGGACGGATACGAGCCGTACTTC
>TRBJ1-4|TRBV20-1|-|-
CSATDRTMATPSVRGQLSEKLFF
-
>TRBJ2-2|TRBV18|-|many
CASSPVGQQNTGELFF
TGTGCCAGCTCACCAGTGGGACAACAAAACACCGGGGAGCTGTTTTTT
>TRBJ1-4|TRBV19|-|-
CASSIEGKGSTTNEKLFF
TGTGCCAGTAGTATAGAAGGGAAGGGGAGCACAACTAATGAAAAACTGTTTTTT
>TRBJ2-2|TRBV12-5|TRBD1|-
CASGYLGQITGELFF
TGTGCTAGTGGCTATTTGGGACAGATCACCGGGGAGCTGTTTTTT
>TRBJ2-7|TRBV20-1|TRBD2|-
CSAREGTSGGVDF
TGCAGTGCTAGAGAGGGGACTAGCGGAGGTGTCGACTTC
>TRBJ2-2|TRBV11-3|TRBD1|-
CASSKGQGHTGELFF
TGTGCCAGCAGCAAGGGACAGGGGCACACCGGGGAGCTGTTTTTT
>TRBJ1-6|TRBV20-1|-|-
CSAGGNSPLHF
TGCAGTGCGGGCGGGAATTCACCCCTCCACTTT
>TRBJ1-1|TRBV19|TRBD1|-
CVSSIPGGQGTEAFF
TGTGTCAGTAGTATCCCGGGGGGACAGGGAACTGAAGCTTTCTTT
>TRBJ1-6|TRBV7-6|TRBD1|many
CASSLEWTGVSPLHF
TGTGCCAGCAGCTTAGAGTGGACAGGGGTTTCACCCCTCCACTTT
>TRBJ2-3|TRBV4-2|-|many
CASSQVDITDTQYF
TGTGCCAGCAGCCAAGTAGATATCACAGATACGCAGTATTTT
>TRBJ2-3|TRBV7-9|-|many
CASSPVPDTQYF
TGTGCCAGCAGTCCAGTTCCAGATACGCAGTATTTT
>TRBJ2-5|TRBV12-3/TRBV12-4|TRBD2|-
CASSPTSGKTQETQYF
TGTGCCAGCAGCCCGACTAGCGGGAAAACCCAAGAGACCCAGTACTTC
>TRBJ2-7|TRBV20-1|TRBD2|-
CSVRTSGKGYEQYF
TGCAGTGTTCGGACTAGCGGGAAAGGCTACGAGCAGTACTTC
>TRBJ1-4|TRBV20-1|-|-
CSAPSNRVNEKLFF
TGCAGTGCACCTTCTAACAGGGTGAATGAAAAACTGTTTTTT
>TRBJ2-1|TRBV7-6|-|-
CASSWAGGMKNEQLF
TGTGCCAGCAGCTGGGCGGGCGGGATGAAAAATGAGCAGCTCTTC
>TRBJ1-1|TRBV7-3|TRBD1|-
CASSFGTENTEAFF
TGTGCCAGCAGCTTCGGGACAGAGAACACTGAAGCTTTCTTT
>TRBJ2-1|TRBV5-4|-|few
CASSWPNPEGNNEQFF
TGTGCCAGCAGCTGGCCGAATCCGGAGGGGAACAATGAGCAGTTCTTC
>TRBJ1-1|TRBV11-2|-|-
CASSFGRMNTEAFF
TGTGCCAGCAGCTTCGGACGGATGAACACTGAAGCTTTCTTC
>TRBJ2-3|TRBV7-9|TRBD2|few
CASSSGGEVADTQYF
TGTGCCAGCAGCTCTGGGGGGGAGGTTGCGGATACGCAGTATTTT
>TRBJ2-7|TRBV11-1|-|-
CASSLTGYNEQYF
TGTGCCAGCAGCTTAACAGGGTACAACGAGCAGTACTTC